The sequence of this T cell receptor beta chain was determined in a study of T cell responses to AZD1222 COVID-19 vaccine. Germline assignment: CDR1 MDHEN and CDR2 SYDVKM. The CDR3 covers 13 residues. V lost 3 bases and J 1 base, leaving 6 bases between the germline ends. Using immunoSEQ multiplex PCR, the repertoire was profiled, and TCRdb retains in-frame clones only, with some absent. The repertoire has 45,000 to 70,000 clones, around 87% of them found once; the top ten carry around 17%. The source of this sequence is an adult in good health. The source was peripheral blood, collected on day 0 of AZD1222 vaccination. This rearrangement joins TRBV28 to TRBJ1-1; no reliable D call. CDR3 protein: CASSLGWNTEAFF. The CDR3 bases are TGTGCCAGCAGTTTGGGGTGGAACACTGAAGCTTTCTTT.